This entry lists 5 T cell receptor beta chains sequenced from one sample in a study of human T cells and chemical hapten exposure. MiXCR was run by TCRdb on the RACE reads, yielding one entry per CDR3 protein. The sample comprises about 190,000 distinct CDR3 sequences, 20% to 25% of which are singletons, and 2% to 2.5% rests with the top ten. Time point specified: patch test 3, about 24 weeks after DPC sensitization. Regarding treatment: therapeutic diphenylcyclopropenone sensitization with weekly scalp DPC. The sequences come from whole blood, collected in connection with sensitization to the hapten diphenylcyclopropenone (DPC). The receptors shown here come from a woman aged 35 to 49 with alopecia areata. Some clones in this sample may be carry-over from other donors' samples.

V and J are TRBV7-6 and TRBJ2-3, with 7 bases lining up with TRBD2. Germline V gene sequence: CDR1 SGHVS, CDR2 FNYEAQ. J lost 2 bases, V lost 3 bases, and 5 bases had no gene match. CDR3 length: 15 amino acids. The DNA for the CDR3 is TGTGCCAGCAGCTTTTCGGCGGGGGACACAGATACGCAGTATTTT. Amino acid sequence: CASSFSAGDTDTQYF.

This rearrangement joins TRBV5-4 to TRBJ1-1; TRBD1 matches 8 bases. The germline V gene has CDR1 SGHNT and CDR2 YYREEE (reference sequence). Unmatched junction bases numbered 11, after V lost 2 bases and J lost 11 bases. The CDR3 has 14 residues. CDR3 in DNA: TGTGCCAGCAGCTTCCAGGGGGCCGCTTGGGGGGCTTTCTTT. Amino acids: CASSFQGAAWGAFF. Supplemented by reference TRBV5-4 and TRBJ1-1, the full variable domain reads ETGVTQSPTHLIKTRGQQVTLRCSSQSGHNTVSWYQQALGQGPQFIFQYYREEENGRGNFPPRFSGLQFPNYSSELNVNALELDDSALYLCASSFQGAAWGAFFGQGTRLTVV.

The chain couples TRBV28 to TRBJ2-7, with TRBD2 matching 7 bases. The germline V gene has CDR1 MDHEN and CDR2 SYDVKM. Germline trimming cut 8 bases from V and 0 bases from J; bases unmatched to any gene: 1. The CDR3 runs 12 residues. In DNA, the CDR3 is TGTGCCAGCGGGGGGGGCTCCTACGAGCAGTACTTC. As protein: CASGGGSYEQYF.

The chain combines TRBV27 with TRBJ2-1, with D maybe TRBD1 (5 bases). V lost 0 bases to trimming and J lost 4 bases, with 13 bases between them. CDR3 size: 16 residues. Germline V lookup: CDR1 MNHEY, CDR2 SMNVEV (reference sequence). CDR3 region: CASSLSGQLRYNEQFF. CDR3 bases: TGTGCCAGCAGTTTATCGGGGCAGCTCCGATACAATGAGCAGTTCTTC.

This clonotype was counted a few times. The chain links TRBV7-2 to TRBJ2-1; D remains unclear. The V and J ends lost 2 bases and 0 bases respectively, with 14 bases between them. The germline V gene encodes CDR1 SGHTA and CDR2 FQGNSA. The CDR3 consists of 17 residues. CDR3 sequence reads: CASSLTTTTSSYNEQFF. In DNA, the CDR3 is TGTGCCAGCAGCTTAACTACAACAACAAGCTCCTACAATGAGCAGTTCTTC.